These T cell receptor beta chains were read from a single sample in a study of graft-versus-host responses after intestinal transplantation. No antigen has been identified for these receptors. The data were produced by immunoSEQ multiplex PCR, yet TCRdb's version contains in-frame clones alone and is incomplete. The sample carries about 120,000 clones, around nine tenths recorded once. Sequenced material: unstimulated CD4+ T cells sorted from spleen or lymph node cells, taken before intestinal transplant. The receptors stem from a human donor who received an intestinal transplant. The CDR3 runs from the conserved cysteine through the conserved F or W. Each record gives: clone size, V gene, J gene, D gene, CDR3 DNA, CDR3 protein. D genes are given only for firm matches. Clone size appears in some rows only: once, few, many, or a class for an expanded clone.

clone size: NA; V gene: TRBV19; J gene: TRBJ2-5; D gene: TRBD1; CDR3 DNA: TGTGCCAGTAGTTACGACAGGGGTACGACCCAGTACTTC; CDR3 protein: CASSYDRGTTQYF
clone size: NA; V gene: TRBV27; J gene: TRBJ2-1; D gene: TRBD2; CDR3 DNA: TGTGCCAGCCGCGCTCGAGCGGGGGCCTACAATGAGCAGTTCTTC; CDR3 protein: CASRARAGAYNEQFF
clone size: NA; V gene: TRBV18; J gene: TRBJ1-5; D gene: TRBD1; CDR3 DNA: TGTGCCAGCTCACCGGGACAGGGCAAGAATCAGCCCCAGCATTTT; CDR3 protein: CASSPGQGKNQPQHF
clone size: NA; V gene: TRBV10-2; J gene: TRBJ2-5; D gene: TRBD1; CDR3 DNA: TGCGCCAGCAGTCCCCATGAGGCAGGACAGGAAGAGACCCAGTACTTC; CDR3 protein: CASSPHEAGQEETQYF
clone size: NA; V gene: TRBV7-8; J gene: TRBJ2-5; D gene: TRBD2; CDR3 DNA: TGTGCCAGCAGCTTACGCAGACTAGCGGGAGTGTGGGAGACCCAGTACTTC; CDR3 protein: CASSLRRLAGVWETQYF
clone size: once; V gene: TRBV11-2; J gene: TRBJ2-7; D gene: NA; CDR3 DNA: TGTGCCAGCAGCTCCGGTTTCACGTTGCCGTACGAGCAGTACTTC; CDR3 protein: CASSSGFTLPYEQYF
clone size: NA; V gene: TRBV19; J gene: TRBJ1-3; D gene: NA; CDR3 DNA: TGTGCCAGTAGGAGACTGGTGGGGGCAACTGGAAACACCATATATTTT; CDR3 protein: CASRRLVGATGNTIYF
clone size: NA; V gene: TRBV18; J gene: TRBJ1-1; D gene: TRBD1; CDR3 DNA: TGTGCCAGCTCACCTACAGGGGGGATGCTCATGAACACTGAAGCTTTCTTT; CDR3 protein: CASSPTGGMLMNTEAFF
clone size: NA; V gene: TRBV5-1; J gene: TRBJ2-2; D gene: TRBD2; CDR3 DNA: TGCGCCAGCAGCTTGGTTGGCGGGGGCACCGGGGAGCTGTTTTTT; CDR3 protein: CASSLVGGGTGELFF
clone size: NA; V gene: TRBV5-4; J gene: TRBJ1-5; D gene: NA; CDR3 DNA: TGTGCCAGCAGTCGGGACATTAATCAGCCCCAGCATTTT; CDR3 protein: CASSRDINQPQHF
clone size: NA; V gene: TRBV27; J gene: TRBJ2-1; D gene: NA; CDR3 DNA: TGTGCCAGCAAGTTGCGGAGCTCCTACAATGAGCAGTTCTTC; CDR3 protein: CASKLRSSYNEQFF
clone size: NA; V gene: TRBV2; J gene: TRBJ1-1; D gene: NA; CDR3 DNA: TGTGCCAGCAGAAAAGGCGGGAAGGAGAACACTGAAGCTTTCTTT; CDR3 protein: CASRKGGKENTEAFF
clone size: NA; V gene: TRBV19; J gene: TRBJ1-4; D gene: TRBD1; CDR3 DNA: TGTGCCAGTAGAGCGACAGGGGGAGGTGAAAAACTGTTTTTT; CDR3 protein: CASRATGGGEKLFF
clone size: NA; V gene: TRBV29-1; J gene: TRBJ1-1; D gene: NA; CDR3 DNA: TGCAGCGTTGGGCCAGGGTTGGCGAACACTGAAGCTTTCTTT; CDR3 protein: CSVGPGLANTEAFF
clone size: NA; V gene: TRBV18; J gene: TRBJ2-5; D gene: NA; CDR3 DNA: TGTGCCAGCTCACCATCCGGGGAGACCCAGTACTTC; CDR3 protein: CASSPSGETQYF
clone size: NA; V gene: TRBV27; J gene: TRBJ2-3; D gene: NA; CDR3 DNA: TGTGCCAGCAGTTTTCAGGGCAGAGATACGCAGTATTTT; CDR3 protein: CASSFQGRDTQYF
clone size: few; V gene: TRBV6-1; J gene: TRBJ2-7; D gene: TRBD1; CDR3 DNA: TGTGCCAGCAGTCTCGGACAGGACTACGAGCAGTACTTC; CDR3 protein: CASSLGQDYEQYF
clone size: NA; V gene: TRBV4-1; J gene: TRBJ1-3; D gene: TRBD1; CDR3 DNA: TGCGCCAGCAGACATGGACAGGGAGGGGGAAACACCATATATTTT; CDR3 protein: CASRHGQGGGNTIYF
clone size: few; V gene: TRBV7-9; J gene: TRBJ1-2; D gene: NA; CDR3 DNA: TGTGCCAGCAGCCCCACCGGTCGCGGCTATGGCTACACCTTC; CDR3 protein: CASSPTGRGYGYTF
clone size: NA; V gene: TRBV6-5; J gene: TRBJ2-4; D gene: NA; CDR3 DNA: TGTGCCAGCAGTTACTCGCGGCAGGGCTTGGACATTCAGTACTTC; CDR3 protein: CASSYSRQGLDIQYF
clone size: NA; V gene: TRBV4-2; J gene: TRBJ1-5; D gene: NA; CDR3 DNA: TGTGCCAGCAGCCAAGAGGGGGGAGGGGAAGGTCAGCCCCAGCATTTT; CDR3 protein: CASSQEGGGEGQPQHF
clone size: once; V gene: TRBV2; J gene: TRBJ1-2; D gene: TRBD1; CDR3 DNA: TGTGCCAGCAGTGCGATGGGACAGCCCTATGGCTACACCTTC; CDR3 protein: CASSAMGQPYGYTF